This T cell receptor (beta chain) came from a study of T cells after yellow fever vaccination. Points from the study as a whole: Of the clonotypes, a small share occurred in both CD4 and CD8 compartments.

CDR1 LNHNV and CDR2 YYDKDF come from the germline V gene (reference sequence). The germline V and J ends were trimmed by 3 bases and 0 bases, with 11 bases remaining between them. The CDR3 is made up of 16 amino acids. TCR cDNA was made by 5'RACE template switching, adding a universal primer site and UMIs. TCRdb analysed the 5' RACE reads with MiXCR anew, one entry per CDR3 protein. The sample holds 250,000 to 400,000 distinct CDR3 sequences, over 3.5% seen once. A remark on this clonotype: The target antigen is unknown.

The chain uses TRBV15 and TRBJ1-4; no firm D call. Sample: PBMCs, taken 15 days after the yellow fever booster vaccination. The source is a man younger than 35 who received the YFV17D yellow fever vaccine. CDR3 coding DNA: TGTGCCACCAGCAGTCATACGTGGGCAACTAATGAAAAACTGTTTTTT. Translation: CATSSHTWATNEKLFF. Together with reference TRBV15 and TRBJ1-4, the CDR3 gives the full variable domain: DAMVIQNPRYQVTQFGKPVTLSCSQTLNHNVMYWYQQKSSQAPKLLFHYYDKDFNNEADTPDNFQSRRPNTSFCFLDIRSPGLGDTAMYLCATSSHTWATNEKLFFGSGTQLSVL.